A selection of T cell receptor beta chains follows, all from one sample in a study of response to subunit inactivated influenza vaccine. TCRdb re-called the RT-PCR reads through MiXCR, storing one row per CDR3 protein. The sample shows about 190,000 distinct CDR3 sequences, roughly 14% of them seen only once. The source material was CD8+ T cells sorted from PBMCs, sampled roughly 5 days after vaccination. The receptor set was obtained from a man aged 50-59 years who received an inactivated influenza vaccine. The CDR3 runs from the conserved cysteine through the conserved F or W. The D gene is left open where the match is weak. Some rows mark clone size as missing; the rest say once, few, many or name a class of expanded clone.

D gene	clone size	V gene	J gene	CDR3 protein	CDR3 DNA
TRBD2	few	TRBV11-1	TRBJ2-7	CASSLYPTLQAGAPYEQYF	TGTGCCAGCAGCTTATATCCCACCCTACAAGCGGGAGCCCCCTACGAGCAGTACTTC
TRBD1	few	TRBV15	TRBJ2-3	CATIKSGLDRGPDTQYF	TGTGCCACCATCAAGTCAGGGTTGGACAGGGGGCCAGATACGCAGTATTTT
-	-	TRBV15	TRBJ2-2	CATSRERAGYGELFF	TGTGCCACCAGCAGAGAGCGTGCGGGGTATGGGGAGCTGTTTTTT
-	-	TRBV12-3/TRBV12-4	TRBJ2-7	CASSSLRSNYEQYF	TGTGCCAGCAGTTCCCTAAGGAGTAACTACGAGCAGTACTTC
-	many	TRBV12-3/TRBV12-4	TRBJ2-6	CASSPRTESGRANVLTF	TGTGCCAGCAGTCCACGGACCGAATCCGGGCGGGCCAACGTCCTGACTTTC
-	-	TRBV5-1	TRBJ1-5	CASSFKGGGQPQHF	TGCGCCAGCAGCTTTAAGGGCGGAGGGCAGCCCCAGCATTTT
-	-	TRBV10-3	TRBJ1-2	CAISESTLHNYGYTF	TGTGCCATCAGTGAGTCGACACTCCATAACTATGGCTACACCTTC
TRBD2	-	TRBV5-6	TRBJ2-7	CASSVSPSGSIWEQYF	TGTGCCAGCAGCGTTAGTCCTAGCGGGAGTATATGGGAGCAGTACTTC
-	few	TRBV25-1	TRBJ1-1	CASSEWEYGVNAEAFF	TGTGCCAGCAGTGAATGGGAATATGGGGTGAACGCTGAAGCTTTCTTT
TRBD2	-	TRBV6-2/TRBV6-3	TRBJ2-1	CASSPTSGVTYNEQFF	TGTGCCAGCAGTCCGACTAGCGGGGTAACCTACAATGAGCAGTTCTTC
-	-	TRBV4-1	TRBJ2-1	CASSQDLGTLREYNEQFF	TGCGCCAGCAGCCAAGATCTCGGGACCTTACGAGAATACAATGAGCAGTTCTTC
-	few	TRBV27	TRBJ2-6	CASSLSSSGANVLTF	TGTGCCAGCAGTTTAAGCTCCTCTGGGGCCAACGTCCTGACTTTC
-	-	TRBV9	TRBJ1-2	CASSVALTENYGYTF	TGTGCCAGCAGCGTAGCTCTGACGGAAAACTATGGCTACACCTTC
-	few	TRBV7-9	TRBJ2-5	CASSLDSTRTQYF	TGTGCCAGCAGCTTGGACAGCACACGGACCCAGTACTTC
-	-	TRBV28	TRBJ1-2	CASSSNRGGNYGYTF	TGTGCCAGCAGTTCCAATAGGGGAGGAAACTATGGCTACACCTTC
TRBD1	-	TRBV30	TRBJ2-3	CAWTGGNTDTQYF	TGTGCCTGGACAGGGGGCAACACAGATACGCAGTATTTT
TRBD1	few	TRBV7-3	TRBJ2-3	CASSLRGGYSDTQYF	TGCGCCAGCAGCTTAAGAGGGGGCTATTCAGATACGCAGTATTTT
-	few	TRBV27	TRBJ2-7	CASSLSWGNHEQYF	TGTGCCAGCAGTTTATCGTGGGGAAACCACGAGCAGTACTTC
-	few	TRBV12-3/TRBV12-4	TRBJ1-4	CASSQDNPPNEKLFF	TGTGCCAGCAGTCAGGACAACCCGCCTAATGAAAAACTGTTTTTT
-	few	TRBV2	TRBJ1-2	CASSPPGGVNYGYTF	TGTGCCAGCAGTCCCCCAGGCGGGGTTAACTATGGCTACACCTTC
-	few	TRBV10-3	TRBJ1-1	CATQMNTEAFF	TGTGCCACACAGATGAACACTGAAGCTTTCTTT
-	few	TRBV27	TRBJ2-1	CASSTRGNEQFF	TGTGCCAGCAGTACGAGGGGCAATGAGCAGTTCTTC
TRBD1	-	TRBV7-9	TRBJ2-5	CASSQGQVYQETQYF	TGTGCCAGCAGCCAGGGACAGGTCTACCAAGAGACCCAGTACTTC
-	-	TRBV20-1	TRBJ1-2	CSASARVGGYTF	TGCAGTGCTAGTGCCAGGGTCGGCGGCTACACCTTC
-	many	TRBV4-1	TRBJ2-5	CASSQDPGGWETQYF	TGCGCCAGCAGCCAAGATCCAGGCGGGTGGGAGACCCAGTACTTC
TRBD2	few	TRBV2	TRBJ2-1	CASTPTSGAYNEQFF	TGTGCCAGCACCCCGACTAGCGGGGCGTACAATGAGCAGTTCTTC
TRBD1	-	TRBV2	TRBJ2-1	CASRVGTGGSHEQFF	TGTGCCAGCAGGGTCGGGACAGGGGGGAGCCATGAGCAGTTCTTC
-	many	TRBV21-1	TRBJ2-5	CASSDQGQRETQYF	TGTGCCAGCAGCGACCAGGGACAACGGGAGACCCAGTACTTC
-	few	TRBV28	TRBJ1-4	CASSLSETTVYNEKLFF	TGTGCCAGCAGTTTATCCGAAACTACCGTATATAATGAAAAACTGTTTTTT
TRBD2	few	TRBV4-2	TRBJ2-1	CASSQDYKIGLAGGFYEQFF	TGTGCCAGCAGCCAAGACTACAAGATTGGACTAGCGGGAGGGTTTTATGAGCAGTTCTTC
-	-	TRBV12-3/TRBV12-4	TRBJ2-7	CASSFGLMATYEQYF	TGTGCCAGCAGTTTCGGACTGATGGCGACCTACGAGCAGTACTTC
-	few	TRBV7-9	TRBJ1-1	CASSRTVMNTEAFF	TGTGCCAGCAGTCGGACTGTGATGAACACTGAAGCTTTCTTT
-	-	TRBV10-2	TRBJ1-4	CASSELREVANEKLFF	TGCGCCAGCAGTGAGTTGAGGGAGGTAGCTAATGAAAAACTGTTTTTT
-	-	TRBV29-1	TRBJ2-3	CSVSPMGETDTQYF	TGCAGCGTTTCACCCATGGGGGAGACAGATACGCAGTATTTT
TRBD2	few	TRBV20-1	TRBJ2-1	CSARGLAGGLSSYNEQFF	TGCAGTGCTAGGGGACTAGCGGGAGGATTAAGCTCCTACAATGAGCAGTTCTTC
TRBD2	few	TRBV19	TRBJ2-3	CASSGLAGVSDTQYF	TGTGCCAGTAGCGGACTAGCGGGAGTTTCTGATACGCAGTATTTT
-	many	TRBV5-6	TRBJ2-1	CASRFAGVFYNEQFF	TGTGCCAGCAGATTCGCAGGGGTCTTCTACAATGAGCAGTTCTTC